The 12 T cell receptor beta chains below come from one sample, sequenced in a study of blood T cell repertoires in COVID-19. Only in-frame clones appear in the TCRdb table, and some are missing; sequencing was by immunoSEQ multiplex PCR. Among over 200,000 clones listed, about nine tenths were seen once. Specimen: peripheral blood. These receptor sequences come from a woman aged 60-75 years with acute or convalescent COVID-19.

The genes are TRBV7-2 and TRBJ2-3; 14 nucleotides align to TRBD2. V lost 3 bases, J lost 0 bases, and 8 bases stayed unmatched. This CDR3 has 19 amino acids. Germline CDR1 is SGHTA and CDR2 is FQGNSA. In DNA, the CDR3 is TGTGCCAGCAGCTTCAGACTAGCGGGAGGGGGACCAAGCACAGATACGCAGTATTTT. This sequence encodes CASSFRLAGGGPSTDTQYF.

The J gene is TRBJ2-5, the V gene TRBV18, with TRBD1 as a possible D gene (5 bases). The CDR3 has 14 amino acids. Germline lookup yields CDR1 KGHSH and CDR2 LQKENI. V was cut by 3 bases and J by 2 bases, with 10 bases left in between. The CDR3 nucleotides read TGTGCCAGCTCACCTAGGGGAAGACAAGAGACCCAGTACTTC. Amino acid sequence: CASSPRGRQETQYF.

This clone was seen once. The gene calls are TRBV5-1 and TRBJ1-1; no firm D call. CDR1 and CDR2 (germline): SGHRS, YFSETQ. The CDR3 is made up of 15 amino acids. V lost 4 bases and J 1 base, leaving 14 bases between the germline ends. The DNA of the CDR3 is TGCGCCAGCAGCGCCTCCAGAGGAAGGAACACTGAAGCTTTCTTT. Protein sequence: CASSASRGRNTEAFF.

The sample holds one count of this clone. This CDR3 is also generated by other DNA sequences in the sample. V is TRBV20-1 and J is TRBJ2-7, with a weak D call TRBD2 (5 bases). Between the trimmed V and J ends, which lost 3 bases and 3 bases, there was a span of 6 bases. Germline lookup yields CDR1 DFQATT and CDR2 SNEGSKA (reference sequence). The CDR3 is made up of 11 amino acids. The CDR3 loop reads CSASRGYEQYF. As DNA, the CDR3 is TGCAGTGCTAGCCGGGGCTACGAGCAGTACTTC.

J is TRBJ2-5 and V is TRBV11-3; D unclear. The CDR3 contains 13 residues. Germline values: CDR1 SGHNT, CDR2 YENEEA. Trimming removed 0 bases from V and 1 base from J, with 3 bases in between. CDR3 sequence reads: CASSLDSQETQYF. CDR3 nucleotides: TGTGCCAGCAGCTTAGACAGCCAAGAGACCCAGTACTTC. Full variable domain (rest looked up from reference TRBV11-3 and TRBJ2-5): EAGVVQSPRYKIIEKKQPVAFWCNPISGHNTLYWYLQNLGQGPELLIRYENEEAVDDSQLPKDRFSAERLKGVDSTLKIQPAELGDSAVYLCASSLDSQETQYFGPGTRLLVL.

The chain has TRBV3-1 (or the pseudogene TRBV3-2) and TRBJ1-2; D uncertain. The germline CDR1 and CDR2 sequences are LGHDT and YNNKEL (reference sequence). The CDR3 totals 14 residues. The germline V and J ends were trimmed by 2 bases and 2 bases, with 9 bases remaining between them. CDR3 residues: CASSQFAGNYGYTF. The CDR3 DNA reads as TGTGCCAGCAGCCAATTCGCGGGAAACTATGGCTACACCTTC.

The CDR3 sequence: CAWSVPGVRGYTF. The CDR3 region has the DNA TGTGCCTGGAGTGTACCGGGGGTAAGAGGCTACACCTTC. The chain employs TRBV30 and TRBJ1-2; D perhaps matches TRBD1 (5 bases). Germline V CDR1 and CDR2: GTSNPN, SVGIG (reference sequence). Trimming stripped 0 bases from V and 8 bases from J, with 13 bases between. The CDR3 is 13 residues long.

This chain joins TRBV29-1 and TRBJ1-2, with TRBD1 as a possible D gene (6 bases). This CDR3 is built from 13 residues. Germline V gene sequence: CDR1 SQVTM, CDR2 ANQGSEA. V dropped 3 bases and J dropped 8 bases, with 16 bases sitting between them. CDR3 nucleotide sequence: TGCAGCGTTGAGGGGGCCGGGTTACAGGGCTACACCTTC. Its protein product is CSVEGAGLQGYTF. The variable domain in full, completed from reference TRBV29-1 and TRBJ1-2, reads SAVISQKPSRDICQRGTSLTIQCQVDSQVTMMFWYRQQPGQSLTLIATANQGSEATYESGFVIDKFPISRPNLTFSTLTVSNMSPEDSSIYLCSVEGAGLQGYTFGSGTRLTVV.

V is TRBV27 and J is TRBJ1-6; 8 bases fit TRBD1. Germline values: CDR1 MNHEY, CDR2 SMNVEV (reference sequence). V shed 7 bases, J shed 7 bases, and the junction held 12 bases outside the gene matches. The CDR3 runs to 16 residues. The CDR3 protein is CASNQGQGVMNSPLHF. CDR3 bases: TGTGCCAGCAATCAAGGACAGGGCGTGATGAATTCACCCCTCCACTTT.

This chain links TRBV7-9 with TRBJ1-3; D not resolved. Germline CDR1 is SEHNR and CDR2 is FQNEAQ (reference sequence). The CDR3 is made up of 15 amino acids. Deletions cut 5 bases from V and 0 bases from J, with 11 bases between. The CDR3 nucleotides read TGTGCCAGCAGCCCCGACGGGAGCTCTGGAAACACCATATATTTT. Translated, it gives CASSPDGSSGNTIYF.

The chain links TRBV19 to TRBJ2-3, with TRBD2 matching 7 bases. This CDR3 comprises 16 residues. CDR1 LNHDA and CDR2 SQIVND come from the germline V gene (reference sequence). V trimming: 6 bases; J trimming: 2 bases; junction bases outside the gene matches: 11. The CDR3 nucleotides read TGTGCCAGTAGAGTAGCGGGTATGAATCCCACAGATACGCAGTATTTT. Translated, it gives CASRVAGMNPTDTQYF. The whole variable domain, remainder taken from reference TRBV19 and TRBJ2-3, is DGGITQSPKYLFRKEGQNVTLSCEQNLNHDAMYWYRQDPGQGLRLIYYSQIVNDFQKGDIAEGYSVSREKKESFPLTVTSAQKNPTAFYLCASRVAGMNPTDTQYFGPGTRLTVL.

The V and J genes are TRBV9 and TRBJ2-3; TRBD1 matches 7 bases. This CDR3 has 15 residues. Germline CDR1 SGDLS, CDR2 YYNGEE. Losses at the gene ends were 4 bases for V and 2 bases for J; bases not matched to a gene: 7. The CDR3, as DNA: TGTGCCAGCAGCCCCCGGGACAGATTCACAGATACGCAGTATTTT. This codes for CASSPRDRFTDTQYF.